One T cell receptor (beta chain) is described in this entry. This sample stems from a study of shared clonotypes between healthy human individuals. The CDR3 loop spans 15 amino acids. V was pared by 3 bases and J by 0 bases, with 9 bases between. Germline assignment: CDR1 LNHNV and CDR2 YYDKDF (reference sequence). Method: immunoSEQ multiplex PCR; TCRdb's copy keeps in-frame clones and lacks some. The data show about 1 million clones, roughly 80% seen once. The material sequenced was memory CD4+ T cells sorted from blood. The subset here: CD45RA-negative fraction. The chain employs TRBV15 and TRBJ1-5; weak D call: TRBD1 (5 bases). The clonotype originates from a man between 18 and 29 years old in good health. In DNA, the CDR3 is TGTGCCACCAGCAGCGGGGCGTATAGCAATCAGCCCCAGCATTTT. Its protein is CATSSGAYSNQPQHF.